The T cell receptor (beta chain) under discussion was sequenced for a study of shared clonotypes between healthy human individuals. Study information: Three CD4 naive, three CD4 memory, two CD8 naive and one CD8 memory plate were used per donor. Overall study findings and caveats: Against clonotypes common to all four donors, non-shared ones had lower generation probabilities. Naive CD4 clonotypes were shared across a few donors at about 5%.

Germline-derived CDR1 and CDR2 are SQVTM and ANQGSEA. This CDR3 has 13 amino acids. Trimming cost V 6 bases and J 3 bases; bases outside gene matches: 4. In the case of this clone: The antigen remains undetermined.

The run depth of the assay was deep. Data came from immunoSEQ multiplex PCR; TCRdb stores just in-frame clones and leaves some out. The sample has 400,000 to 600,000 clones, about 96% seen once. Sequenced material: naive CD4+ T cells sorted from blood. This sample's subset: CD45RA+ positively selected. The chain joins TRBV29-1 to TRBJ1-5, with 8 bases matching TRBD1. The clonotype was recovered from a woman between 25 and 40 years old in good health. CDR3 bases: TGCAGCGTCGAGACAGGGGTCAATCAGCCCCAGCATTTT. The encoded protein is CSVETGVNQPQHF.